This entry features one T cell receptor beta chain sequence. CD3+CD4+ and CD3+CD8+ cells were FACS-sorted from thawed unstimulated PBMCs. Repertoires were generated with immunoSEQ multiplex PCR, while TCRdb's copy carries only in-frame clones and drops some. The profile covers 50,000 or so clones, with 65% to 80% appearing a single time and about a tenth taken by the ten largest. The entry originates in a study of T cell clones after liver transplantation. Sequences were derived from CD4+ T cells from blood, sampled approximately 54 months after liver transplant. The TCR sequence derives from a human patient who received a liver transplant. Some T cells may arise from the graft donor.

The CDR3 protein is CASSDRTGSSYEQYF. In nucleotides, the CDR3 is TGCGCCAGCAGTGACCGGACAGGGAGCTCCTACGAGCAGTACTTC. This chain connects TRBV10-2 to TRBJ2-7; 8 positions match TRBD1. The CDR3 contains 15 residues. The germline V gene has CDR1 WSHSY and CDR2 SAAADI. Germline trimming cut 3 bases from V and 0 bases from J; bases unmatched to any gene: 4.